Below are 17 T cell receptor beta chains sequenced from a single sample in a study of cytomegalovirus exposure and HLA in healthy donors. In the PCR, 60 Vbeta and 13 Jbeta primers were used. TCRdb keeps only in-frame clones here, not all; method: immunoSEQ multiplex PCR. The sample contains 150,000 or so clones, about 85% of which appear only once. Sequencing was carried out using PBMCs. The source of these receptors is a man aged 18 to 30 in good health and CMV-seropositive.

The chain has TRBV5-6 and TRBJ2-3; perhaps TRBD2 as D (6 bases). V gave up 1 base and J gave up 6 bases, with 12 bases separating them. CDR1 is SGHDT, CDR2 YYEEEE, per germline. CDR3 length equals 14 residues. CDR3 coding DNA: TGTGCCAGCAGCTTGAGACTAGGGAGGGATACGCAGTATTTT. Amino acid sequence: CASSLRLGRDTQYF.

V is TRBV7-2 and J is TRBJ2-7, with D maybe TRBD2 (5 bases). CDR1 is SGHTA and CDR2 is FQGNSA in the germline V gene. Trimming cost V 2 bases and J 3 bases, with 5 bases left between them. The CDR3 is 12 amino acids. CDR3 loop: CASSLRGYEQYF. CDR3 coding DNA: TGTGCCAGCAGCTTACGGGGCTACGAGCAGTACTTC.

In this sample, this clone turned up a few times. The chain employs TRBV15 and TRBJ2-2; weak D call: TRBD1 (5 bases). V was pared by 0 bases and J by 5 bases, with 13 bases between. The V gene's germline CDR1 is LNHNV and CDR2 YYDKDF (reference sequence). The CDR3 sequence is 16 residues long. The CDR3 DNA follows: TGTGCCACCAGCAGAGATCGGGCAGGGCGAACCGGGGAGCTGTTTTTT. Its translation: CATSRDRAGRTGELFF.

This clone was observed a single time. The chain links TRBV10-3 to TRBJ2-5; TRBD2 matches at 11 bases. Germline assignment: CDR1 ENHRY and CDR2 SYGVKD. The length of the CDR3 is 15 residues. Trimming removed 2 bases from V and 11 bases from J; junction bases left unmatched: 10. In DNA, the CDR3 is TGTGCCATCAGTGAGAAGGCTAGCGGGGGGACAGAGCAGTACTTC. It yields the protein CAISEKASGGTEQYF.

The CDR3 is CASSSDRTGLRGYTF. Written as DNA, the CDR3 is TGTGCCAGCAGCTCCGACAGAACAGGGTTGAGAGGCTACACCTTC. The chain links TRBV5-4 to TRBJ1-2, with D perhaps TRBD1 (6 bases). CDR3 length: 15 amino acids. The ends were cut back, 3 bases at V and 8 bases at J, with 20 bases in the middle. Germline V gene data show CDR1 as SGHNT and CDR2 as YYREEE (reference sequence).

This chain connects TRBV30 to TRBJ2-7, with a weak D call TRBD1 (6 bases). The CDR3 totals 13 residues. Germline loops: CDR1 GTSNPN, CDR2 SVGIG (reference sequence). V gave up 5 bases and J gave up 0 bases, with 11 bases separating them. CDR3 nucleotide sequence: TGTGCCTGGGAGGACAGTTTCTCCTACGAGCAGTACTTC. This sequence encodes CAWEDSFSYEQYF.

The chain employs TRBV5-6 and TRBJ1-5; tentatively, D is TRBD1 (6 bases). With 3 bases removed from V and 6 bases from J, the gap between germline ends came to 16 bases. This CDR3 is built from 15 residues. The germline V gene encodes CDR1 SGHDT and CDR2 YYEEEE. The CDR3 here is CASSWGRGVGQPQHF. The CDR3 nucleotides are TGTGCCAGCAGCTGGGGCAGGGGCGTAGGTCAGCCCCAGCATTTT.

The V call is TRBV30, the J call TRBJ2-7, with 10 bases that match TRBD2. This CDR3 has 14 residues. Germline values: CDR1 GTSNPN, CDR2 SVGIG (reference sequence). The V and J ends lost 5 bases and 2 bases, in that order; junction bases with no gene match: 6. CDR3 protein: CAWGMSGGAYEQYF. CDR3 nucleotide sequence: TGTGCCTGGGGAATGAGCGGGGGGGCCTACGAGCAGTACTTC.

The chain's CDR3 is CAISGGGATDTQYF. The CDR3 DNA follows: TGTGCCATCAGTGGTGGAGGCGCGACAGATACGCAGTATTTT. This chain links TRBV10-3 with TRBJ2-3; possible D gene TRBD2, 5 bases. The CDR3 covers 14 residues. Trimming left V 4 bases short and J 3 bases short, with 11 bases between. CDR1 and CDR2 (germline): ENHRY, SYGVKD.

Concerning this clone: At one boundary the junction diverges from the germline segment, which might be a read error. The chain uses TRBV9 and TRBJ2-4; 7 nucleotides align to TRBD1. The CDR3 loop spans 14 amino acids. The germline CDR1 and CDR2 sequences are SGDLS and YYNGEE. The chain's CDR3 is CASSLSGGSNSQYF. As DNA, the CDR3 is TGTGCCAGCAGCCTCTCAGGGGGATCAAACAGTCAGTACTTC. Based on the CDR3 plus reference TRBV9 and TRBJ2-4, the full variable domain is DSGVTQTPKHLITATGQRVTLRCSPRSGDLSVYWYQQSLDQGLQFLIQYYNGEERAKGNILERFSAQQFPDLHSELNLSSLELGDSALYFCASSLSGGSNSQYFGAGTRLSVL.

CDR3 in DNA: TGTGCCAGCAGCGGAGAGGGGGGGGCGAATGGCTACACCTTC. Translating it yields CASSGEGGANGYTF. The rearrangement joins TRBV6-1 to TRBJ1-2; D may be TRBD1 (6 bases). The V end was cut by 6 bases, the J end by 6 bases, with 17 bases between. CDR1 and CDR2 (germline): MNHNS, SASEGT. The CDR3 contains 14 residues.

This clone was counted a few times. The chain combines TRBV11-3 with TRBJ2-1; 11 bases line up with TRBD1. The V gene end was trimmed by 6 bases and the J gene end by 4 bases; junction bases not matched to a gene: 8. Germline lookup yields CDR1 SGHNT and CDR2 YENEEA. The CDR3 runs to 16 residues. CDR3 DNA: TGTGCCAGCAGTTCCGCCGGGACAGGGGGTTACAATGAGCAGTTCTTC. Translation: CASSSAGTGGYNEQFF.

V usage is TRBV6-6 and J usage is TRBJ2-1, with a weak D call TRBD1 (6 bases). V lost 5 bases and J 10 bases, leaving 12 bases between the germline ends. The CDR3 has 12 amino acids. The germline V gene encodes CDR1 MNHNY and CDR2 SVGAGI (reference sequence). Written as DNA, the CDR3 is TGTGCCAGCAGTGGTACAGGGCCCGAGCAGTTCTTC. As protein: CASSGTGPEQFF.

The chain has TRBV9 and TRBJ2-1, with TRBD2 matching 14 bases. Trimming removed 4 bases from V and 7 bases from J; junction bases left unmatched: 10. This CDR3 has 17 residues. CDR1 and CDR2 from the germline V gene are SGDLS and YYNGEE. The CDR3 loop is CASSIPGLAGGLNEQFF. Written as DNA, the CDR3 is TGTGCCAGCAGCATACCAGGACTAGCGGGGGGCCTTAATGAGCAGTTCTTC.

The CDR3 is CASTEGQGGTEAFF. Written as DNA, the CDR3 is TGTGCCAGCACCGAGGGACAGGGGGGAACTGAAGCTTTCTTT. V usage is TRBV9 and J usage is TRBJ1-1, with 11 bases that match TRBD1. Losses at the gene ends were 6 bases for V and 5 bases for J; bases not matched to a gene: 6. From germline, CDR1 is SGDLS and CDR2 YYNGEE. This CDR3 has 14 residues.

This clone was seen more than once but under ten times. The chain carries TRBV7-9 and TRBJ1-5, with 9 bases fitting TRBD1. Germline V gene data show CDR1 as SEHNR and CDR2 as FQNEAQ (reference sequence). J lost 6 bases, V lost 1 base, and 10 bases had no gene match. The CDR3 length is 17 residues. The CDR3, as DNA: TGTGCCAGCAGCTTAGGGACCTCCGGGACAGGGATTCAGCCCCAGCATTTT. Its translation: CASSLGTSGTGIQPQHF. Combining the CDR3 with reference TRBV7-9 and TRBJ1-5 gives the whole variable domain DTGVSQNPRHKITKRGQNVTFRCDPISEHNRLYWYRQTLGQGPEFLTYFQNEAQLEKSRLLSDRFSAERPKGSFSTLEIQRTEQGDSAMYLCASSLGTSGTGIQPQHFGDGTRLSIL.

The rearrangement uses TRBV2 and TRBJ2-5; 11 bases align to TRBD2. CDR3 length equals 17 residues. Germline-derived CDR1 and CDR2 are SNHLY and FYNNEI. V lost 2 bases to trimming and J lost 5 bases; unmatched junction nucleotides: 10. CDR3 sequence: CASSEPLAGARGETQYF. The CDR3 nucleotides are TGTGCCAGCAGTGAACCACTAGCGGGGGCTCGGGGGGAGACCCAGTACTTC.